Listed here are 8 T cell receptor beta chains from one sample, sequenced in a study of CD8+CD57+ T cells in acquired aplastic anemia. Individuals selected for sequencing had exhibited CD8+CD57+ cell expansion on flow cytometry. TCR beta VDJ and CDR3 were profiled, and genomic DNA was the template. TCRdb recomputed calls from the reads with MiXCR, one row per CDR3 protein. Of about 180,000 distinct CDR3 sequences in the sample, nearly 65% were seen once. Sample: sorted CD4+, CD8+, or CD8+CD57+ T cells (not recorded which) from PBMCs. Receptors originate from a human donor with aplastic anemia.

This clonotype was seen repeatedly, ten times or more. V is TRBV20-1 and J is TRBJ1-2, with D unclear. V lost 4 bases and J lost 3, with 0 bases in between. The CDR3 is 9 residues long. CDR1 and CDR2 from the germline V gene are DFQATT and SNEGSKA (reference sequence). CDR3 residues: CSANYGYTF. The CDR3 DNA reads TGCAGTGCTAACTATGGCTACACCTTC.

J is TRBJ2-7 and V is TRBV11-3; D is possibly TRBD1 (6 bases). CDR3 length: 15 residues. The germline V gene has CDR1 SGHNT and CDR2 YENEEA. V lost 0 bases to trimming and J lost 6 bases, with 15 bases between them. CDR3 region: CASSLDLVVGGEQYF. DNA for the CDR3: TGTGCCAGCAGCTTAGATCTGGTAGTAGGGGGCGAGCAGTACTTC.

The chain recombines TRBV2 with TRBJ2-7; TRBD2 agrees at 16 bases. The V and J ends lost 8 bases and 4 bases, in that order; junction bases with no gene match: 5. CDR3 length: 15 amino acids. Germline values: CDR1 SNHLY, CDR2 FYNNEI. The CDR3 loop reads CASLGLAGGQYEQYF. Written as DNA, the CDR3 is TGTGCCAGCTTGGGACTAGCGGGGGGGCAATACGAGCAGTACTTC.

This clonotype came up many times. The rearrangement joins TRBV11-2 to TRBJ2-2; the D is unclear. V gave up 7 bases and J gave up 3 bases, with 18 bases separating them. Germline V gene sequence: CDR1 SGHAT, CDR2 FQNNGV. The CDR3 is 16 residues long. The CDR3 here is CASNSLAGSYTGELFF. As DNA, the CDR3 is TGTGCCAGCAATTCGTTGGCAGGTTCTTACACCGGGGAGCTGTTTTTT.

This chain links TRBV7-3 with TRBJ2-1, with a weak D call TRBD2 (6 bases). V dropped 6 bases and J dropped 2 bases, with 14 bases sitting between them. This CDR3 is 15 amino acids long. Looked up from germline, CDR1 is SGHTA and CDR2 is FQGTGA. CDR3: CASSDSAGTYNEQFF. CDR3 nucleotides: TGTGCCAGCAGTGACTCGGCGGGGACCTACAATGAGCAGTTCTTC.

The chain recombines TRBV2 with TRBJ2-5; D gene unclear. The CDR3 is 11 residues long. Trimming removed 4 bases at V and 3 bases at J, with 3 bases between. Germline CDR1 and CDR2: SNHLY and FYNNEI. CDR3 in amino acids: CASSAEETQYF. The CDR3 nucleotides read TGTGCCAGCAGTGCTGAAGAGACCCAGTACTTC.

The rearrangement links TRBV15 to TRBJ2-7, with 9 bases aligning to TRBD1. V lost 3 bases to trimming and J lost 5 bases; unmatched junction nucleotides: 8. The CDR3 is made up of 15 amino acids. Looked up from germline, CDR1 is LNHNV and CDR2 is YYDKDF (reference sequence). The CDR3 is CATSRDRGQGHEQYF. The CDR3 DNA is TGTGCCACCAGCAGGGATAGGGGACAGGGCCACGAGCAGTACTTC. Based on the CDR3 plus reference TRBV15 and TRBJ2-7, the full variable domain is DAMVIQNPRYQVTQFGKPVTLSCSQTLNHNVMYWYQQKSSQAPKLLFHYYDKDFNNEADTPDNFQSRRPNTSFCFLDIRSPGLGDTAMYLCATSRDRGQGHEQYFGPGTRLTVT.

The chain is built from TRBV7-2 and TRBJ2-3, with 7 positions matching TRBD1. The CDR3 consists of 20 residues. Germline V gene sequence: CDR1 SGHTA, CDR2 FQGNSA. Unmatched junction bases numbered 22, after V lost 6 bases and J lost 1 base. CDR3 in DNA: TGTGCCAGCAGTTTATCACCATACCTAATTCGGGACAGACGCACAGATACGCAGTATTTT. Translating it yields CASSLSPYLIRDRRTDTQYF.